These 4 T cell receptor beta chains were all obtained from the same sample, sequenced in a study of T cell responses to AZD1222 COVID-19 vaccine. Assay used: immunoSEQ multiplex PCR; TCRdb lists only in-frame clones, some missing. Counted here are around 70,000 clones, 70% to 90% occurring once; the ten biggest clones make up roughly 1.2%. The starting material was peripheral blood, obtained 28 days after the second AZD1222 dose. The receptors come from an adult who received the AZD1222 COVID-19 vaccine.

V usage is TRBV7-9 and J usage is TRBJ1-2, with D hard to call. Germline CDR1 is SEHNR and CDR2 is FQNEAQ (reference sequence). V was trimmed by 4 bases and J by 7 bases, leaving 13 bases between them. CDR3 length equals 13 residues. In nucleotides, the CDR3 is TGTGCCAGCAGCTACGATCTGACTGCTGGCTACACCTTC. Translated: CASSYDLTAGYTF.

The rearrangement joins TRBV6-6 to TRBJ1-6; D gene uncertain. Trimming stripped 2 bases from V and 4 bases from J, with 6 bases between. Germline CDR1 is MNHNY and CDR2 is SVGAGI (reference sequence). This CDR3 has 14 amino acids. The CDR3: CASSYMGYNSPLHF. In nucleotides, the CDR3 is TGTGCCAGCAGTTACATGGGTTATAATTCACCCCTCCACTTT.

There are a few counts of this clone. The sample has other DNA sequences that encode this CDR3 too. This chain links TRBV25-1 with TRBJ2-2, with a possible D match to TRBD1 (5 bases). Per germline, CDR1 MGHDK and CDR2 SYGVNS. V was pared by 0 bases and J by 3 bases, with 5 bases between. There are 14 residues in the CDR3. The DNA of the CDR3 is TGTGCCAGCAGTGAATACAGGGACACCGGGGAGCTGTTTTTT. It codes for CASSEYRDTGELFF.

The CDR3 nucleotides read TGTGCCAGCAGCTTAACGGGGCAGGGATACTATGGCTACACCTTC. It specifies CASSLTGQGYYGYTF. The chain employs TRBV7-3 and TRBJ1-2; D might be TRBD1 (5 bases). Germline V gives CDR1 SGHTA, CDR2 FQGTGA. The CDR3 extends over 15 amino acids. The ends were cut back, 0 bases at V and 3 bases at J, with 11 bases in the middle.